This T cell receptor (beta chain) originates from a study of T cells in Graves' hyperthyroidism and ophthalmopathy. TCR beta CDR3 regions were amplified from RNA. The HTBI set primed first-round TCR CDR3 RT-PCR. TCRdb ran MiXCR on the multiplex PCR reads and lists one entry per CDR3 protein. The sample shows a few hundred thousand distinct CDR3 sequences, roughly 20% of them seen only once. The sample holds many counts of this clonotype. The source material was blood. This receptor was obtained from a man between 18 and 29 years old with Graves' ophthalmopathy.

CDR3 amino acids: CSARIEAETQYF. The CDR3 DNA sequence: TGCAGTGCTAGAATAGAGGCGGAGACCCAGTACTTC. The V gene is TRBV20-1, the J gene TRBJ2-5; D gene ambiguous. Trimming pared 2 bases from V and 5 bases from J, leaving 9 bases between. Germline-derived CDR1 and CDR2 are DFQATT and SNEGSKA (reference sequence). The CDR3 contains 12 residues.